Below, 17 T cell receptor beta chains from the same sample are listed, as sequenced in a study of blood T cells in healthy people across ages. Combining a sample-barcoded 5' primer with a J-beta primer mix, a second PCR ran for roughly 7 to 11 cycles. Using its own MiXCR run on the 5' RACE reads, TCRdb lists one record per CDR3 protein. The data show roughly 700,000 distinct CDR3 sequences, with around half seen just once and roughly 30% held by the top ten. Sample: blood. These receptors were obtained from a woman aged 55-70 years in good health.

A note on this clonotype: The junction does not match germline at one end; this may be a read error. The CDR3 bases are TGCGGCGTTGAAGATGGCCGGGACAGGGGGGACTATGGCTACACCTTC. This encodes CGVEDGRDRGDYGYTF. The chain recombines TRBV29-1 with TRBJ1-2; TRBD1 aligns across 11 bases. The length of the CDR3 is 16 residues. CDR1 SQVTM and CDR2 ANQGSEA come from the germline V gene.

V usage is TRBV20-1 and J usage is TRBJ1-5; 10 bases align to TRBD1. Germline V lookup: CDR1 DFQATT, CDR2 SNEGSKA (reference sequence). J was trimmed by 6 bases and V by 4 bases; bases with no gene match: 6. The CDR3 runs 14 residues. CDR3 in amino acids: CSATGQGGSQPQHF. CDR3 nucleotide sequence: TGCAGTGCTACAGGACAGGGGGGCAGTCAGCCCCAGCATTTT.

This clonotype has only a few counts. V gene TRBV20-1 combines with J gene TRBJ2-7; tentative D call: TRBD2 (5 bases). V lost 6 bases to trimming and J lost 0 bases, with 9 bases between them. CDR3 size: 12 residues. The germline CDR1 and CDR2 sequences are DFQATT and SNEGSKA (reference sequence). CDR3 loop: CSAVRDSYEQYF. The CDR3, as DNA: TGCAGTGCCGTTCGGGACTCCTACGAGCAGTACTTC.

This clonotype was recorded once. The chain has TRBV5-6 and TRBJ2-1; 7 nucleotides line up with TRBD2. V shed 0 bases and J 1 base; nucleotides not matched to a gene: 10. The CDR3 sequence is 18 residues long. CDR1 SGHDT and CDR2 YYEEEE come from the germline V gene. CDR3 sequence (DNA): TGTGCCAGCAGCTTGGGGCGGGAGACTACTCCTTCCTACAATGAGCAGTTCTTC. Protein product: CASSLGRETTPSYNEQFF.

This clonotype was found a few times. The chain uses TRBV11-2 and TRBJ2-3; 14 bases map to TRBD2. The ends lost 5 bases at V and 5 bases at J; junction bases unmatched: 6. This CDR3 is 16 amino acids long. Germline loops: CDR1 SGHAT, CDR2 FQNNGV. CDR3 amino acids: CASSQGLAGGGDTQYF. The CDR3 DNA reads TGTGCCAGCAGCCAAGGACTAGCGGGAGGAGGAGATACGCAGTATTTT.

In regard to this clonotype: A junction boundary mismatches the germline segment, possibly from a read error. The chain uses TRBV9 and TRBJ2-3; D is uncertain. The CDR3 contains 15 residues. The germline CDR1 and CDR2 sequences are SGDLS and YYNGEE. CDR3 sequence: CASSVAPLSTDTQYF. Here the CDR3 DNA reads TGTGCCAGCAGCGTAGCGCCTCTCAGCACTGATACGCAGTATTTT.

The sample holds a few counts of this clonotype. V is TRBV29-1 and J is TRBJ2-3, with D hard to call. CDR1 and CDR2 from the germline V gene are SQVTM and ANQGSEA. With 2 bases removed from V and 3 bases from J, the gap between germline ends came to 12 bases. The CDR3 is 14 residues long. The CDR3 DNA sequence: TGCAGCGTTGAATCAGGTTTTGGTACAGATACGCAGTATTTT. Its translation: CSVESGFGTDTQYF.

This chain uses TRBV29-1 with TRBJ2-1, with TRBD1 as a possible D gene (6 bases). This CDR3 comprises 12 residues. Trimming pared 5 bases from V and 6 bases from J, leaving 11 bases between. Germline CDR1 SQVTM, CDR2 ANQGSEA. This CDR3 is CSVNRVGNEQFF. The CDR3 nucleotides are TGCAGCGTTAACAGGGTGGGCAATGAGCAGTTCTTC.

The chain is built from TRBV12-3 or TRBV12-4 and TRBJ2-7; the match to TRBD1 covers 7 bases. The V gene end was trimmed by 5 bases and the J gene end by 0 bases; junction bases not matched to a gene: 4. CDR3 length: 14 residues. The CDR3 is CASSHWTGSYEQYF. In DNA form, the CDR3 reads TGTGCCAGCAGTCACTGGACAGGCTCCTACGAGCAGTACTTC.

The chain links TRBV20-1 to TRBJ2-5; 14 positions match TRBD2. In germline, CDR1 is DFQATT, CDR2 SNEGSKA (reference sequence). The CDR3 has 14 residues. The V segment lost 6 bases and the J segment 11 bases; nucleotides outside the gene matches: 11. The CDR3 DNA reads as TGCAGTGCGTGGGGGACTAGCGGGAGCTTTGAGCAGTACTTC. Amino acid sequence: CSAWGTSGSFEQYF.

Comments on this clonotype: At one end the junction does not follow the germline gene, possibly because of a read error. The rearrangement links TRBV20-1 to TRBJ2-7; 8 nucleotides agree with TRBD1. The CDR3 runs to 15 residues. Germline V gene lookup returns CDR1 DFQATT and CDR2 SNEGSKA (reference sequence). The CDR3 protein is CSARDPGDRSSEQYF. CDR3 nucleotides: TGCAGTGCTAGAGACCCGGGGGACAGGTCCTCCGAGCAGTACTTC.

The chain combines TRBV28 with TRBJ2-3, with 10 positions matching TRBD2. This CDR3 comprises 16 residues. The V and J ends lost 2 bases and 4 bases, in that order; junction bases with no gene match: 6. CDR1 is MDHEN, CDR2 SYDVKM, per germline. CDR3 sequence (DNA): TGTGCCAGCAGTTTACTAGCGGGAGTAGTTCCAGATACGCAGTATTTT. Protein: CASSLLAGVVPDTQYF.

The chain has TRBV20-1 and TRBJ2-3, with D possibly matching TRBD2 (5 bases). The germline CDR1 and CDR2 sequences are DFQATT and SNEGSKA (reference sequence). There are 15 residues in the CDR3. V was clipped by 5 bases and J by 6 bases, with 21 bases between them. In DNA, the CDR3 is TGCAGTGCTCCTAGTGGCGGGTTTCTGGAGGATACGCAGTATTTT. Translating gives CSAPSGGFLEDTQYF.

The rearrangement joins TRBV6-5 to TRBJ2-5; 12 positions agree with TRBD2. V lost 2 bases and J lost 0; bases outside the gene matches: 4. Germline lookup yields CDR1 MNHEY and CDR2 SVGAGI. The CDR3 extends over 17 amino acids. The DNA of the CDR3 is TGTGCCAGCAGTTACCTAGCGGGAGGGATGTACCAAGAGACCCAGTACTTC. Translation: CASSYLAGGMYQETQYF.

V usage is TRBV6-6 and J usage is TRBJ1-4; D call uncertain. Germline-derived CDR1 and CDR2 are MNHNY and SVGAGI (reference sequence). This CDR3 is 15 amino acids long. The V end was cut by 6 bases, the J end by 0 bases, with 11 bases between. CDR3 sequence reads: CASRRGPATNEKLFF. The CDR3, as DNA: TGTGCCAGCAGGAGAGGCCCCGCAACTAATGAAAAACTGTTTTTT.

The chain is built from TRBV5-1 and TRBJ1-2, with D perhaps TRBD1 (5 bases). V shed 4 bases and J shed 2 bases, with 15 bases lying between them. CDR1 SGHRS and CDR2 YFSETQ come from the germline V gene. This CDR3 comprises 15 residues. CDR3 in DNA: TGCGCCAGCAGCCCCCGGGCCTCAGGGAACTATGGCTACACCTTC. Protein: CASSPRASGNYGYTF.

The CDR3 is CASSRPDSNEQFF. The CDR3, as DNA: TGTGCCAGCAGCCGACCGGACAGCAATGAGCAGTTCTTC. The chain links TRBV6-5 to TRBJ2-1, with D tentatively TRBD1 (6 bases). This CDR3 has 13 residues. The ends were cut back, 6 bases at V and 6 bases at J, with 12 bases in the middle. CDR1 and CDR2 from the germline V gene are MNHEY and SVGAGI.